This T cell receptor (beta chain) stems from a study of T-cell memory formation after mild COVID-19. Study outcomes and limitations: A second wave expanding day 15 to 37 was CD4+-biased; contracting clones were balanced. Researchers could not confirm that second-wave clones peaking on day 37 targeted SARS-CoV-2. There were some responding clones in pre-infection memory, which suggested that cross-reactive memory had joined.

In the case of this clonotype: Its antigen remains unknown.

Constant-segment primers were used for 5'RACE, and the resulting TCR alpha and TCR beta cDNA libraries carried sample barcodes and UMIs. TCRdb re-derived calls from the 5' RACE reads in MiXCR, one entry per CDR3 protein. The table shows tens of thousands of distinct CDR3 sequences, with about 27% occurring only once. V lost 3 bases and J lost 3, with 13 bases in between. CDR1 and CDR2 (germline): SGHRS, YFSETQ. The CDR3 consists of 14 residues. Sequencing used PBMCs or a T cell subset sorted from them (not recorded which). This clonotype was sampled from a man aged 18 to 35 who had mild COVID-19 (a few samples of this study predate the infection). Cell type and time point are not known. The chain links TRBV5-1 to TRBJ2-7; D may be TRBD1 (6 bases). CDR3 DNA sequence: TGCGCCAGCAGCTGGGCCAGGGGTAACTACGAGCAGTACTTC. Protein product: CASSWARGNYEQYF.